This record covers a single TCR beta chain. Its matching antigen is unknown. This entry is derived from a study of a mutant IDH1 vaccine in newly diagnosed glioma. Time point of the sample: week 35, safety follow-up. Every vaccination contained 300 ug of the mutant IDH1 20-mer peptide and was paired with topical imiquimod. The CDR3 spans 14 residues. Germline assignment: CDR1 SEHNR and CDR2 FQNEAQ (reference sequence). The ends were cut back, 1 base at V and 5 bases at J, with 12 bases in the middle. TCRdb keeps only in-frame clones here, not all; method: immunoSEQ multiplex PCR. This table has about 69,000 clones, around 87% appearing once.

Here the sequenced sample was PBMCs, taken from a glioma patient whose treatment included an IDH1 peptide vaccine. The TCR originated in a man between 25 and 39 years old with glioma. The chain has TRBV7-9 and TRBJ2-7; D not resolved. The DNA for the CDR3 is TGTGCCAGCAGCTTAGTCGGCAGGTCCGACGAGCAGTACTTC. Amino acid sequence: CASSLVGRSDEQYF.